The rows below give T cell receptor beta chains drawn from one sample of a study of molecular identifiers for immune sequencing clone quantification. In TCRdb, the PCR reads were re-called with MiXCR into one record per CDR3 protein. This table has hundreds of thousands of distinct CDR3 sequences, roughly a fifth appearing once. Sequenced: naive CD8+ T cells from blood, with Jurkat cell RNA spiked in. These receptor sequences come from a human donor in good health. Some libraries in this study had Jurkat cell RNA spiked in. Both conserved end residues are part of each CDR3. Each record gives: D gene, clone size, J gene, V gene, CDR3 protein, CDR3 DNA. D genes are given only for firm matches. Rows give clone size only sometimes, using once, few, many, or a class for an expanded clone.

d_call: -; clone_size: many; j_call: TRBJ2-3; v_call: TRBV24-1; cdr3_aa: CATSDLDDHPPDTQYF; cdr3_nt: TGTGCCACCAGTGATTTGGACGATCACCCCCCAGATACGCAGTATTTT
d_call: -; clone_size: few; j_call: TRBJ2-1; v_call: TRBV7-6; cdr3_aa: CASSLVSGHNEQFF; cdr3_nt: TGTGCCAGCAGCTTAGTTTCAGGGCACAATGAGCAGTTCTTC
d_call: TRBD1; clone_size: many; j_call: TRBJ1-6; v_call: TRBV20-1; cdr3_aa: CSARAGTGVDNSPLHF; cdr3_nt: TGCAGTGCTAGAGCTGGGACAGGGGTTGATAATTCACCCCTCCACTTT
d_call: -; clone_size: many; j_call: TRBJ2-7; v_call: TRBV6-1; cdr3_aa: CASRTGSKGEQYF; cdr3_nt: TGTGCCAGCAGAACAGGGTCGAAGGGCGAGCAGTACTTC
d_call: -; clone_size: many; j_call: TRBJ2-7; v_call: TRBV5-1; cdr3_aa: CASSLAPEYYEQYF; cdr3_nt: TGCGCCAGCAGCTTGGCCCCAGAGTACTACGAGCAGTACTTC
d_call: TRBD1; clone_size: -; j_call: TRBJ2-3; v_call: TRBV27; cdr3_aa: CASSWGEQGPASTDTQYF; cdr3_nt: TGTGCCAGCAGTTGGGGCGAACAGGGGCCGGCCTCCACAGATACGCAGTATTTT
d_call: TRBD2; clone_size: few; j_call: TRBJ2-2; v_call: TRBV20-1; cdr3_aa: CSASGLAGGFTGELFF; cdr3_nt: TGCAGTGCTAGTGGTCTAGCGGGAGGGTTCACCGGGGAGCTGTTTTTT
d_call: -; clone_size: few; j_call: TRBJ2-6; v_call: TRBV3-1; cdr3_aa: CASSQDGPRNGANVLTF; cdr3_nt: TGTGCCAGCAGCCAAGATGGTCCGCGGAACGGGGCCAACGTCCTGACTTTC
d_call: -; clone_size: many; j_call: TRBJ2-4; v_call: TRBV28; cdr3_aa: CASGGAPAKNIQYF; cdr3_nt: TGTGCCAGCGGAGGGGCCCCAGCCAAAAACATTCAGTACTTC
d_call: TRBD2; clone_size: many; j_call: TRBJ2-3; v_call: TRBV12-3/TRBV12-4; cdr3_aa: CASRTLGGGLDTQYF; cdr3_nt: TGTGCCAGCAGAACCCTCGGGGGGGGATTAGATACGCAGTATTTT
d_call: -; clone_size: many; j_call: TRBJ1-1; v_call: TRBV7-2; cdr3_aa: CASSLRRGRNTEAFF; cdr3_nt: TGTGCCAGCAGCCTTAGAAGAGGACGGAACACTGAAGCTTTCTTT
d_call: -; clone_size: many; j_call: TRBJ1-5; v_call: TRBV27; cdr3_aa: CASSLTAGTSNQPQHF; cdr3_nt: TGTGCCAGCAGCCTCACCGCAGGGACGAGCAATCAGCCCCAGCATTTT
d_call: TRBD1; clone_size: few; j_call: TRBJ2-7; v_call: TRBV7-2; cdr3_aa: CASSFTGTGAPYEQYF; cdr3_nt: TGTGCCAGCAGCTTTACGGGGACAGGGGCTCCCTACGAGCAGTACTTC
d_call: TRBD1; clone_size: many; j_call: TRBJ1-1; v_call: TRBV6-1; cdr3_aa: CASNWDRERIEAFF; cdr3_nt: TGTGCCAGCAATTGGGACAGGGAACGTATTGAAGCTTTCTTT
d_call: -; clone_size: -; j_call: TRBJ1-2; v_call: TRBV27; cdr3_aa: CASRAGAAAIGYTF; cdr3_nt: TGTGCCAGCAGAGCTGGGGCAGCTGCTATTGGCTACACCTTC
d_call: -; clone_size: few; j_call: TRBJ1-1; v_call: TRBV7-9; cdr3_aa: CASSSGANTEAFF; cdr3_nt: TGTGCCAGCAGCTCTGGGGCTAACACTGAAGCTTTCTTT
d_call: -; clone_size: many; j_call: TRBJ2-7; v_call: TRBV29-1; cdr3_aa: CSVVERSSYEQYF; cdr3_nt: TGCAGCGTTGTCGAGAGGAGCTCCTACGAGCAGTACTTC
d_call: -; clone_size: many; j_call: TRBJ1-5; v_call: TRBV12-3/TRBV12-4; cdr3_aa: CASSLTGLASNQPQHF; cdr3_nt: TGTGCCAGCAGTTTGACAGGTTTGGCGAGCAATCAGCCCCAGCATTTT
d_call: -; clone_size: -; j_call: TRBJ2-3; v_call: TRBV6-5; cdr3_aa: CASSEHTGTSTDTQYF; cdr3_nt: TGTGCCAGCAGCGAACATACCGGGACTAGCACAGATACGCAGTATTTT
d_call: TRBD2; clone_size: few; j_call: TRBJ2-1; v_call: TRBV4-1; cdr3_aa: CASSQEPSGRPYNEQFF; cdr3_nt: TGCGCCAGCAGCCAAGAACCTAGCGGGAGACCCTACAATGAGCAGTTCTTC
d_call: -; clone_size: few; j_call: TRBJ2-7; v_call: TRBV5-6; cdr3_aa: CASSLIRAGPSSYEQYF; cdr3_nt: TGTGCCAGCAGCTTAATAAGAGCCGGTCCGAGCTCCTACGAGCAGTACTTC
d_call: TRBD2; clone_size: -; j_call: TRBJ2-7; v_call: TRBV7-9; cdr3_aa: CTSVGTSGSSYEQYF; cdr3_nt: TGTACCAGCGTCGGGACTAGCGGGAGCTCCTACGAGCAGTACTTC
d_call: TRBD2; clone_size: many; j_call: TRBJ2-3; v_call: TRBV4-2; cdr3_aa: CASSQIAGGPDTQYF; cdr3_nt: TGTGCCAGCAGCCAAATAGCGGGAGGGCCAGATACGCAGTATTTT
d_call: -; clone_size: many; j_call: TRBJ2-3; v_call: TRBV7-9; cdr3_aa: CASILTDTQYF; cdr3_nt: TGTGCCAGCATCTTAACAGATACGCAGTATTTT
d_call: -; clone_size: -; j_call: TRBJ2-1; v_call: TRBV6-2/TRBV6-3; cdr3_aa: CASSSLTWYNELFF; cdr3_nt: TGTGCCAGCAGTTCCTTGACATGGTACAATGAGCTGTTCTTC
d_call: -; clone_size: many; j_call: TRBJ2-7; v_call: TRBV6-5; cdr3_aa: CASSYGDGGYEQYF; cdr3_nt: TGTGCCAGCAGTTACGGGGACGGTGGTTACGAGCAGTACTTC
d_call: TRBD2; clone_size: -; j_call: TRBJ2-7; v_call: TRBV28; cdr3_aa: CASSSRLAGAGEQYF; cdr3_nt: TGTGCCAGCAGCTCGAGACTAGCGGGAGCTGGTGAGCAGTACTTC
d_call: TRBD2; clone_size: many; j_call: TRBJ2-7; v_call: TRBV11-2; cdr3_aa: CASSSPYNSGAHEQYF; cdr3_nt: TGTGCCAGCAGCTCCCCTTATAATAGCGGGGCCCACGAGCAGTACTTC
d_call: -; clone_size: many; j_call: TRBJ2-2; v_call: TRBV4-1; cdr3_aa: CASSQVVRNTGELFF; cdr3_nt: TGCGCCAGCAGCCAAGTAGTGAGGAACACCGGGGAGCTGTTTTTT
d_call: -; clone_size: many; j_call: TRBJ2-3; v_call: TRBV4-1; cdr3_aa: CASSPDLNTQYF; cdr3_nt: TGCGCCAGCAGCCCGGATTTGAATACGCAGTATTTT
d_call: TRBD1; clone_size: -; j_call: TRBJ2-3; v_call: TRBV7-9; cdr3_aa: CASRSTGVSTDTQYF; cdr3_nt: TGTGCCAGCAGGTCGACAGGGGTATCGACAGATACGCAGTATTTT
d_call: -; clone_size: many; j_call: TRBJ2-3; v_call: TRBV9; cdr3_aa: CASSTGGTSTDTQYF; cdr3_nt: TGTGCCAGCAGCACTGGAGGCACTAGCACAGATACGCAGTATTTT
d_call: -; clone_size: many; j_call: TRBJ1-5; v_call: TRBV9; cdr3_aa: CASSVEGRSNQPQHF; cdr3_nt: TGTGCCAGCAGCGTAGAGGGTCGTAGCAATCAGCCCCAGCATTTT
d_call: -; clone_size: many; j_call: TRBJ2-7; v_call: TRBV4-3; cdr3_aa: CASSPHEGSSYEQYF; cdr3_nt: TGCGCCAGCAGCCCTCACGAGGGGTCCTCCTACGAGCAGTACTTC
d_call: -; clone_size: -; j_call: TRBJ2-7; v_call: TRBV2; cdr3_aa: CASSHRTEPSSYEQYF; cdr3_nt: TGTGCCAGCAGCCACAGGACCGAACCGAGCTCCTACGAGCAGTACTTC
d_call: -; clone_size: -; j_call: TRBJ2-7; v_call: TRBV7-9; cdr3_aa: CVSSPTGSSYEQYF; cdr3_nt: TGTGTCAGCAGCCCGACCGGGAGCTCCTACGAGCAGTACTTC
d_call: -; clone_size: many; j_call: TRBJ2-1; v_call: TRBV24-1; cdr3_aa: CATSGFSERPNNEQFF; cdr3_nt: TGTGCCACCAGTGGGTTTTCAGAAAGACCTAACAATGAGCAGTTCTTC
d_call: -; clone_size: many; j_call: TRBJ2-1; v_call: TRBV2; cdr3_aa: CASETTAGQSNEQFF; cdr3_nt: TGTGCCAGCGAAACAACCGCCGGACAGAGCAATGAGCAGTTCTTC
d_call: TRBD2; clone_size: few; j_call: TRBJ2-7; v_call: TRBV20-1; cdr3_aa: CSAKSGVGLTSYYSYEQYF; cdr3_nt: TGCAGTGCAAAGTCGGGTGTGGGCCTGACTAGCTATTACTCCTACGAGCAGTACTTC
d_call: TRBD1; clone_size: -; j_call: TRBJ2-5; v_call: TRBV11-2; cdr3_aa: CASSLDPLWDRGHQETQYF; cdr3_nt: TGTGCCAGCAGCTTAGATCCGCTTTGGGACAGGGGACACCAAGAGACCCAGTACTTC
d_call: -; clone_size: few; j_call: TRBJ1-3; v_call: TRBV29-1; cdr3_aa: CSVEDQSYGNTIYF; cdr3_nt: TGCAGCGTTGAAGATCAGAGTTATGGCAACACCATATATTTT
d_call: -; clone_size: -; j_call: TRBJ1-5; v_call: TRBV20-1; cdr3_aa: CSARIQGVPQHF; cdr3_nt: TGCAGTGCTAGAATACAGGGAGTACCCCAGCATTTT
d_call: -; clone_size: few; j_call: TRBJ2-7; v_call: TRBV30; cdr3_aa: CAWSPPGLGKSYEQYF; cdr3_nt: TGTGCCTGGAGTCCTCCGGGCCTGGGAAAGTCCTACGAGCAGTACTTC
d_call: -; clone_size: many; j_call: TRBJ1-1; v_call: TRBV25-1; cdr3_aa: CASLHGTEAFF; cdr3_nt: TGTGCCAGCTTACATGGCACTGAAGCTTTCTTT
d_call: -; clone_size: many; j_call: TRBJ1-5; v_call: TRBV13; cdr3_aa: CASSLGREGYQHF; cdr3_nt: TGTGCCAGCAGCTTAGGCCGGGAGGGCTACCAGCATTTT
d_call: TRBD1; clone_size: few; j_call: TRBJ2-7; v_call: TRBV2; cdr3_aa: CASSEGLGQKYSYEQYF; cdr3_nt: TGTGCCAGCAGTGAAGGTTTGGGACAGAAGTACTCCTACGAGCAGTACTTC